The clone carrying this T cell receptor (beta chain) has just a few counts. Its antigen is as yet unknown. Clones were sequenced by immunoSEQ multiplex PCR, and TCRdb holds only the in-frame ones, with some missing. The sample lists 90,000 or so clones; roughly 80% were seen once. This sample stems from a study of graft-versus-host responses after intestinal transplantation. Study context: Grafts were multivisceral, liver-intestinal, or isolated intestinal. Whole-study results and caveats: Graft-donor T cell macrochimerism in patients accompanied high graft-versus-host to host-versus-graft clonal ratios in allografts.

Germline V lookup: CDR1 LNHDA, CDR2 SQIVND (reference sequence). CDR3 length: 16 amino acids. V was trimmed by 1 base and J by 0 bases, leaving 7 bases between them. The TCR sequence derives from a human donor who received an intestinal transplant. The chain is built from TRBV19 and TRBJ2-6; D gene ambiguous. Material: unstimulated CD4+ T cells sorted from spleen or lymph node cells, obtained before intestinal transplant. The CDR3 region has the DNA TGTGCCAGTAGTATAGGCGCTTCCTCTGGGGCCAACGTCCTGACTTTC. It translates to CASSIGASSGANVLTF.